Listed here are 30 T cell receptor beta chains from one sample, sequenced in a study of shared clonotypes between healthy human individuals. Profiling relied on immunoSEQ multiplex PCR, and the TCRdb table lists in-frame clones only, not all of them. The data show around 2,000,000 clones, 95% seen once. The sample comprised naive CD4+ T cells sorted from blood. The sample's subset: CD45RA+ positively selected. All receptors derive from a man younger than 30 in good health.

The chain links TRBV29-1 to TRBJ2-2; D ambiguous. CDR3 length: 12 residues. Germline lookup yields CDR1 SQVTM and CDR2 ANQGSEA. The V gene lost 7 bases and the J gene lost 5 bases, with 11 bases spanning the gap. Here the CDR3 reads CSGVWVTGELFF. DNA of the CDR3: TGCAGCGGGGTCTGGGTGACCGGGGAGCTGTTTTTT.

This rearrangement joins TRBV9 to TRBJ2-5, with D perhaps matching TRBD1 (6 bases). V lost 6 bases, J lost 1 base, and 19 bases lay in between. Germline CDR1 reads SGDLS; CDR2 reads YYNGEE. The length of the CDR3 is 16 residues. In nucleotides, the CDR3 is TGTGCCAGCAACCTACAGGGTTTTTCTTCCCAAGAGACCCAGTACTTC. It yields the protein CASNLQGFSSQETQYF. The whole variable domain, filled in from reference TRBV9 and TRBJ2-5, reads DSGVTQTPKHLITATGQRVTLRCSPRSGDLSVYWYQQSLDQGLQFLIQYYNGEERAKGNILERFSAQQFPDLHSELNLSSLELGDSALYFCASNLQGFSSQETQYFGPGTRLLVL.

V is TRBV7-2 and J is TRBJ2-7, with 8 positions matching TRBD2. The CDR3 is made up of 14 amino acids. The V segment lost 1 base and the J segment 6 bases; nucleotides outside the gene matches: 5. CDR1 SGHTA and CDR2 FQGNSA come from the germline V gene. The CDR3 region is CASSLVQREPEQYF. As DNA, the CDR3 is TGTGCCAGCAGCTTAGTTCAGCGGGAGCCCGAGCAGTACTTC.

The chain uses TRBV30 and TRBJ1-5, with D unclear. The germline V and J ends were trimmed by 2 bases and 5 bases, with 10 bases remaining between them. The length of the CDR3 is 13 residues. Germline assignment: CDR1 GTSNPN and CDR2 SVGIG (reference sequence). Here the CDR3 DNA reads TGTGCCTGGAGTCCTGACAAGTATCAGCCCCAGCATTTT. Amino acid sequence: CAWSPDKYQPQHF.

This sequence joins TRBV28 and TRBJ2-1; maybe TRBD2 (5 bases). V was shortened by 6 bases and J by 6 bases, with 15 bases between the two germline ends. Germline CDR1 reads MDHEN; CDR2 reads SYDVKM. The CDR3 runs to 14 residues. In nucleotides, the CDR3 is TGTGCCAGCAGCGCCACACTAGGAGTCAATGAGCAGTTCTTC. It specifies CASSATLGVNEQFF.

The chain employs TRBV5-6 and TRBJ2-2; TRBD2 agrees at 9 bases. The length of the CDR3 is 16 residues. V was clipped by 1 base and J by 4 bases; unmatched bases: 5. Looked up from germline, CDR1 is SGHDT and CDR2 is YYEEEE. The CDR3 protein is CASSLSAGGSTGELFF. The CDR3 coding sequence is TGTGCCAGCAGCTTGTCTGCGGGGGGGTCCACCGGGGAGCTGTTTTTT.

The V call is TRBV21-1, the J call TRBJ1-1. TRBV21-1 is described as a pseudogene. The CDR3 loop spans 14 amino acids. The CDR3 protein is CATRDAGANTEAFF. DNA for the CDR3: TGTGCCACCAGGGACGCGGGGGCAAACACTGAAGCTTTCTTT.

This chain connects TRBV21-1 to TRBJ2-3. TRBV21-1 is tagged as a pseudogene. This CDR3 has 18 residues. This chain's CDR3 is CASTVVFRTDASTDTQYF. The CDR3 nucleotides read TGTGCCAGCACCGTTGTCTTTCGGACCGACGCTAGCACAGATACGCAGTATTTT.

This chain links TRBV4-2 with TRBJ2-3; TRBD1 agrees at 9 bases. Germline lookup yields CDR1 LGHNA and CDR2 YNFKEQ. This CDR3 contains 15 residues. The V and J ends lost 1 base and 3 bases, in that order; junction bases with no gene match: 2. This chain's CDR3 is CASSQGGTGTDTQYF. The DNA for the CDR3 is TGTGCCAGCAGCCAAGGCGGGACAGGGACAGATACGCAGTATTTT.

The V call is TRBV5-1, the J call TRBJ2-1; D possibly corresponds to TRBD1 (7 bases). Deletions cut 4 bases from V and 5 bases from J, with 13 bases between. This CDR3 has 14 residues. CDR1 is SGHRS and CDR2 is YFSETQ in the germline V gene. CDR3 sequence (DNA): TGCGCCAGCAGCACAGGGGACTTCAACAATGAGCAGTTCTTC. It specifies CASSTGDFNNEQFF.

The CDR3 DNA sequence: TGTGCCAGTAGTATCCGGGCGGGACCCCTCCACTTT. It specifies CASSIRAGPLHF. This chain connects TRBV19 to TRBJ1-6, with D unclear. Trimming removed 3 bases from V and 12 bases from J, with 9 bases in between. CDR1 and CDR2 (germline): LNHDA, SQIVND (reference sequence). This CDR3 is built from 12 residues.

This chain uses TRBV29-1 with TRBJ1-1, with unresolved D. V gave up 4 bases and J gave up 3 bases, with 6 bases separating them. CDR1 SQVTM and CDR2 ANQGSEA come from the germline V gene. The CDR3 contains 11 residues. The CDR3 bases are TGCAGCGTTGTGTTCGACACTGAAGCTTTCTTT. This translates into CSVVFDTEAFF.

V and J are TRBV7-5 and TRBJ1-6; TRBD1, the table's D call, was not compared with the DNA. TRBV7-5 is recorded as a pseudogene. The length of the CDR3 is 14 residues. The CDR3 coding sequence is TGTGCCAGAAATACAGGGGCGGATAATTCACCCCTCCACTTT. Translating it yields CARNTGADNSPLHF.

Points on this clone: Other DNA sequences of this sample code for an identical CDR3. The CDR3 reads CASSPLAGAKNIQYF. In DNA, the CDR3 is TGCGCCAGCAGCCCCTTAGCGGGGGCCAAAAACATTCAGTACTTC. V usage is TRBV5-1 and J usage is TRBJ2-4, with 8 bases identical to TRBD2. The germline V gene encodes CDR1 SGHRS and CDR2 YFSETQ. Losses at the gene ends were 4 bases for V and 1 base for J; bases not matched to a gene: 4. This CDR3 is 15 amino acids long.

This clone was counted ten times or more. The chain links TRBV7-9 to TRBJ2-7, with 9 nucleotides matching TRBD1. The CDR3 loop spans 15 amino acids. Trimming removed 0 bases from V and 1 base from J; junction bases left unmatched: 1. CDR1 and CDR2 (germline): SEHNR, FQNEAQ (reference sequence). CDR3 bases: TGTGCCAGCAGCTTAGCGGACAGGGGATCCTACGAGCAGTACTTC. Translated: CASSLADRGSYEQYF.

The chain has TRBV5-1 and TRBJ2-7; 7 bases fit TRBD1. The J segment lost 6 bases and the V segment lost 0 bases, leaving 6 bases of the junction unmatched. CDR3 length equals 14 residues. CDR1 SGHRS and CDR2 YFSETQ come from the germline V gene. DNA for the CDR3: TGCGCCAGCAGCTTGGGACAGGGTTTTATCGAGCAGTACTTC. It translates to CASSLGQGFIEQYF.

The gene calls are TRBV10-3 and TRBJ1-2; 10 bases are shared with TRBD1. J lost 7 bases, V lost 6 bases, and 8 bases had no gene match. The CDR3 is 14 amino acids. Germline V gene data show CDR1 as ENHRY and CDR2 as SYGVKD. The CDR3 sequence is CAIRQDRGGGGYTF. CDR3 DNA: TGTGCCATCAGACAGGACAGGGGGGGTGGTGGCTACACCTTC.

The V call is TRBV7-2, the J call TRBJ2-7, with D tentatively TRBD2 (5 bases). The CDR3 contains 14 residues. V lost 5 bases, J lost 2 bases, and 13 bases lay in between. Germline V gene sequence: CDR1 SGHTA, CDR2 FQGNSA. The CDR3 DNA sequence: TGTGCCAGCAGCCCCCGAAGCGGAACCTACGAGCAGTACTTC. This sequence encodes CASSPRSGTYEQYF.

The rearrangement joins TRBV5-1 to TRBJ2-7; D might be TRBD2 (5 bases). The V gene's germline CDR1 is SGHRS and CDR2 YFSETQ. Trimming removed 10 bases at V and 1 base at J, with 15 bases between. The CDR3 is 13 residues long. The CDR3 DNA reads TGCGCCGAAACCCCGGGGAGTTCCTACGAGCAGTACTTC. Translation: CAETPGSSYEQYF.

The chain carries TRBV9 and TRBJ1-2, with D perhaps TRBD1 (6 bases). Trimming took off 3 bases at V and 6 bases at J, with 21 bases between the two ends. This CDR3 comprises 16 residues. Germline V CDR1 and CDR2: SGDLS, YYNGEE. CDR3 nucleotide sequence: TGTGCCAGCAGCGCTTCACCGGGACCTCAGGGGAATGGCTACACCTTC. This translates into CASSASPGPQGNGYTF.

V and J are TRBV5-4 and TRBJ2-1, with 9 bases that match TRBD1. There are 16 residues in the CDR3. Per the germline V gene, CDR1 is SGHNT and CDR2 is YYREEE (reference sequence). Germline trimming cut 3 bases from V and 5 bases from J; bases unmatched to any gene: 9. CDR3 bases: TGTGCCAGCAGCTCCTCGGGACAGGGATTTAACAATGAGCAGTTCTTC. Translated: CASSSSGQGFNNEQFF.

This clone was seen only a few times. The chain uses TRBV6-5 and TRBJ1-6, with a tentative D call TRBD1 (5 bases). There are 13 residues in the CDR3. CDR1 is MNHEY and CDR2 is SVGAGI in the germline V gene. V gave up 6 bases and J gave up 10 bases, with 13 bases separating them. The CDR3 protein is CASRGEGWSPLHF. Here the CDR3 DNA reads TGTGCCAGCAGGGGGGAGGGTTGGTCACCCCTCCACTTT.

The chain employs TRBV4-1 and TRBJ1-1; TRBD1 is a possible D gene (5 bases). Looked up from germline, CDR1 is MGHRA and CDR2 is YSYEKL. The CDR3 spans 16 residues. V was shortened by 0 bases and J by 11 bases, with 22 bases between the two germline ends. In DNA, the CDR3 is TGCGCCAGCAGCCAAGACACGCAACGGGGGACCAGAGGGGCTTTCTTT. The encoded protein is CASSQDTQRGTRGAFF.

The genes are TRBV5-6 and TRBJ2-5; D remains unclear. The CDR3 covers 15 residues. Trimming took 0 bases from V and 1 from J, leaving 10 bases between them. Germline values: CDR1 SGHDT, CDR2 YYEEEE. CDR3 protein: CASSLDSNLQETQYF. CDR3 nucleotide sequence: TGTGCCAGCAGCTTGGACAGTAACCTCCAAGAGACCCAGTACTTC.

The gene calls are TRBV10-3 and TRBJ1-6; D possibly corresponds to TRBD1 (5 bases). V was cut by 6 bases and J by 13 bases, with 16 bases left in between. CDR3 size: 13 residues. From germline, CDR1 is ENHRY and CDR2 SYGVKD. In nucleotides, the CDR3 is TGTGCCATCAGCACGGGACTGGAGAGCCCCCTCCACTTT. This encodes CAISTGLESPLHF.

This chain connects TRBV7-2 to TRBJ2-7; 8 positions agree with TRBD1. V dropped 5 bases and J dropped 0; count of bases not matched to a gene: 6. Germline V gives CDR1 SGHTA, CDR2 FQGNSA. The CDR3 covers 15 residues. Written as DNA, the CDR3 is TGTGCCAGCAGCAACGGACAGGGACTCTCCTACGAGCAGTACTTC. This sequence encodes CASSNGQGLSYEQYF.

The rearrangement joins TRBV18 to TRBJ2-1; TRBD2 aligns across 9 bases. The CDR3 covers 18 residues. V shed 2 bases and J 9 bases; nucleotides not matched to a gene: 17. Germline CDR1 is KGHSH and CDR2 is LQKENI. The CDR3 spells CASSPGVTGTSRQGEQFF. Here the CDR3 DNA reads TGTGCCAGCTCACCAGGCGTAACCGGGACTAGCCGCCAAGGTGAGCAGTTCTTC.

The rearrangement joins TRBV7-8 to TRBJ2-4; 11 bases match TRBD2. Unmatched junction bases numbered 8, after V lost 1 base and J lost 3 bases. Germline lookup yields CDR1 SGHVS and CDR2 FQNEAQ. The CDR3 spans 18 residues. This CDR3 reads CASSLGLAGGRGKNIQYF. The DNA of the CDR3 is TGTGCCAGCAGCTTAGGGCTAGCGGGGGGCCGGGGCAAAAACATTCAGTACTTC.

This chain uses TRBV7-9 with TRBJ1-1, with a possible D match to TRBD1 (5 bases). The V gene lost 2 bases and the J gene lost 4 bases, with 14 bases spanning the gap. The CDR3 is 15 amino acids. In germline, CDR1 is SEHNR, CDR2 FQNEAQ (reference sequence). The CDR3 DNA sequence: TGTGCCAGCAGCTTATTGCAACAGGCCGGCACTGAAGCTTTCTTT. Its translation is CASSLLQQAGTEAFF.

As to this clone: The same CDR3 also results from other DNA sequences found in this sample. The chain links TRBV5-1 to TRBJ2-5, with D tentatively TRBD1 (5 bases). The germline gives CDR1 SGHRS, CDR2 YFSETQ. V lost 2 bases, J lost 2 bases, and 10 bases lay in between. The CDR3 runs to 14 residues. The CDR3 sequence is CASSFSSGQETQYF. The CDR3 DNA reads TGCGCCAGCAGCTTTAGTTCAGGGCAAGAGACCCAGTACTTC.